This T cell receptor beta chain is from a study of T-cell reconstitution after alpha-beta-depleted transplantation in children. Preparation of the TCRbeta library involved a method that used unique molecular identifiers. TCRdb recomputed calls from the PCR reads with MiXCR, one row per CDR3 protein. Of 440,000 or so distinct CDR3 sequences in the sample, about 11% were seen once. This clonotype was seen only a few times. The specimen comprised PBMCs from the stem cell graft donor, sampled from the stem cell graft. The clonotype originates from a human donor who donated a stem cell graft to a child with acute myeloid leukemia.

The CDR3 loop is CASSDGLAKPYEQYF. DNA for the CDR3: TGTGCCAGCAGCGACGGACTAGCGAAACCCTACGAGCAGTACTTC. The chain employs TRBV6-1 and TRBJ2-7, with TRBD2 matching 9 bases. This CDR3 is 15 amino acids long. The trim removed 6 bases at V and 2 bases at J, leaving 8 bases unmatched. The V gene's germline CDR1 is MNHNS and CDR2 SASEGT.